This T cell receptor (beta chain) appears in the sequencing data of a study of blood T cells in healthy people across ages. Findings and caveats of the study: More naive CD4+ cells and higher diversity were found in long-lived than in aged donors. A roughly linear fall in TCR beta diversity per million T cells was seen with increasing age.

Germline CDR1 is SGHDT and CDR2 is YYEEEE. With 0 bases clipped from V and 2 bases from J, the junction kept 4 bases outside the gene matches. The CDR3 covers 16 residues. A sample-barcoded 5' primer and a J-beta primer mix were used in a second PCR of about 7 to 11 cycles. Per-sample output comprised a minimum of 2.5 million paired-end reads containing CDR3. TCRdb fed the 5' RACE reads into MiXCR, producing one record per CDR3 protein. The profile shows about 830,000 distinct CDR3 sequences, roughly 60% of them singletons. Remarks on this clonotype: Antigen: not known.

The source of this sequence is a young man in good health. Sequenced sample: blood. The gene calls are TRBV5-6 and TRBJ2-3; 9 bases match TRBD2. The CDR3 DNA reads as TGTGCCAGCAGCTTGGAGACTAGCGGAGACACAGATACGCAGTATTTT. Translating it yields CASSLETSGDTDTQYF.